The 27 T cell receptor beta chains reported below all come from one sample, sequenced in a study of blood T cell repertoires in COVID-19. Sequenced by immunoSEQ multiplex PCR; TCRdb stores in-frame clones only, minus some. Of 60,000 to 85,000 clones listed, around 87% are singletons. Material for sequencing was peripheral blood. These receptors all come from a woman at least 80 years old with active or convalescent COVID-19.

The V call is TRBV7-2, the J call TRBJ1-5; D unresolved. V lost 3 bases to trimming and J lost 5 bases, with 8 bases between them. The CDR3 loop spans 13 amino acids. Germline assignment: CDR1 SGHTA and CDR2 FQGNSA. The chain's CDR3 is CASSFQSHQPQHF. Written as DNA, the CDR3 is TGTGCCAGCAGCTTCCAGTCTCATCAGCCCCAGCATTTT.

This sequence joins TRBV6-2 or TRBV6-3 and TRBJ1-5; TRBD1 agrees at 7 bases. Losses at the gene ends were 5 bases for V and 2 bases for J; bases not matched to a gene: 6. The CDR3 contains 15 residues. Germline values: CDR1 MNHEY, CDR2 SVGEGT. The CDR3 sequence: CASSRQGVRNQPQHF. The CDR3, as DNA: TGTGCCAGCAGTCGACAGGGTGTTCGCAATCAGCCCCAGCATTTT.

The chain recombines TRBV4-3 with TRBJ1-1; weak D call: TRBD1 (5 bases). Trimming left V 2 bases short and J 1 base short, with 8 bases between. Germline lookup yields CDR1 LGHNA and CDR2 YSLEER. The CDR3 runs 14 residues. DNA for the CDR3: TGCGCCAGCAGCCAACAGGGTAGGAACACTGAAGCTTTCTTT. Amino acids: CASSQQGRNTEAFF.

The CDR3 reads CASSSPGLAGGTTCSYNEQFF. The CDR3 DNA reads as TGTGCCAGCAGCTCACCGGGACTAGCGGGGGGGACAACATGCTCCTACAATGAGCAGTTCTTC. The J gene is TRBJ2-1, the V gene TRBV21-1; the table's D call of TRBD2 was not tested on the DNA. TRBV21-1 is labeled a pseudogene. The CDR3 has 21 residues.

This clone was recorded a few times. This rearrangement joins TRBV10-3 to TRBJ1-1, with D hard to call. Germline V CDR1 and CDR2: ENHRY, SYGVKD. The V end lost 4 bases, the J end lost 2 bases, and 8 bases lay between the germline ends. The CDR3 has 13 amino acids. The CDR3 loop is CAISATSNTEAFF. Here the CDR3 DNA reads TGTGCCATCAGTGCAACATCCAACACTGAAGCTTTCTTT.

This clone was seen just once. The chain employs TRBV12-3 or TRBV12-4 and TRBJ2-4; D is possibly TRBD2 (6 bases). V lost 10 bases to trimming and J lost 10 bases, with 20 bases between them. This CDR3 is 13 amino acids long. The CDR3 spells CATEQTLGGIQYF. In DNA form, the CDR3 reads TGTGCCACCGAACAGACGTTGGGGGGAATTCAGTACTTC.

The table lists this clone with a few counts. The rearrangement links TRBV28 to TRBJ1-2; D unclear. CDR1 is MDHEN and CDR2 is SYDVKM in the germline V gene. The V end was cut by 8 bases, the J end by 7 bases, with 14 bases between. This CDR3 is built from 12 residues. CDR3 in amino acids: CASLPSGGGYTF. The CDR3 DNA reads as TGTGCCAGCCTTCCATCGGGTGGTGGCTACACCTTC.

The chain uses TRBV11-2 and TRBJ2-2; TRBD2 matches 8 bases. Germline V gene sequence: CDR1 SGHAT, CDR2 FQNNGV. The V and J ends lost 1 base and 5 bases, in that order; junction bases with no gene match: 3. CDR3 size: 15 residues. CDR3 amino acids: CASSLGLAGTGELFF. The CDR3 coding sequence is TGTGCCAGCAGCTTAGGTTTAGCGGGAACCGGGGAGCTGTTTTTT. The whole variable domain, filled in from reference TRBV11-2 and TRBJ2-2, reads EAGVAQSPRYKIIEKRQSVAFWCNPISGHATLYWYQQILGQGPKLLIQFQNNGVVDDSQLPKDRFSAERLKGVDSTLKIQPAKLEDSAVYLCASSLGLAGTGELFFGEGSRLTVL.

The chain combines TRBV5-4 with TRBJ2-1; possibly TRBD2 for D (5 bases). Per the germline V gene, CDR1 is SGHNT and CDR2 is YYREEE (reference sequence). The CDR3 has 13 amino acids. Deletions cut 1 base from V and 8 bases from J, with 10 bases between. The CDR3 DNA follows: TGTGCCAGCAGCTTGTCTAGCCGGCATGAGCAGTTCTTC. It encodes CASSLSSRHEQFF.

The J gene is TRBJ2-3, the V gene TRBV6-2 or TRBV6-3; 12 bases map to TRBD2. CDR3 length equals 15 residues. The trim removed 6 bases at V and 6 bases at J, leaving 7 bases unmatched. Germline V gives CDR1 MNHEY, CDR2 SVGEGT. The CDR3 nucleotides are TGTGCCAGCAGCCGACTAGCGGGGGCCCTGGATACGCAGTATTTT. Encoded protein: CASSRLAGALDTQYF.

The V and J genes are TRBV3-1 (or the pseudogene TRBV3-2) and TRBJ1-2; TRBD1 matches at 7 bases. The ends lost 6 bases at V and 8 bases at J; junction bases unmatched: 9. Germline CDR1 LGHDT, CDR2 YNNKEL (reference sequence). The length of the CDR3 is 13 residues. CDR3 bases: TGTGCCAGCAGAGAACCGGGACAGAGGGGCTACACCTTC. Its protein is CASREPGQRGYTF.

The chain couples TRBV9 to TRBJ2-7, with D possibly matching TRBD2 (6 bases). The V gene's germline CDR1 is SGDLS and CDR2 YYNGEE. CDR3 size: 15 residues. V was shortened by 0 bases and J by 6 bases, with 16 bases between the two germline ends. The CDR3 DNA reads TGTGCCAGCAGCGTAGTGGATGGCGGGGTAGGCGAGCAGTACTTC. Translated: CASSVVDGGVGEQYF.

This chain joins TRBV27 and TRBJ1-3; D unresolved. Trimming shortened V by 6 bases and J by 1 base, and 13 bases separated the two germline ends. This CDR3 has 15 amino acids. Germline CDR1 MNHEY, CDR2 SMNVEV (reference sequence). The CDR3 DNA reads TGTGCCAGCAGGCTTATGGGAGGATCTGGAAACACCATATATTTT. Translated: CASRLMGGSGNTIYF.

The V and J genes are TRBV2 and TRBJ1-1; D call uncertain. The CDR3 contains 11 residues. CDR1 and CDR2 (germline): SNHLY, FYNNEI. V was cut by 3 bases and J by 10 bases, with 9 bases left in between. In DNA, the CDR3 is TGTGCCAGCAGTGATTTCGGGGTAGCTTTCTTT. As protein: CASSDFGVAFF. Filled out from reference TRBV2 and TRBJ1-1, the complete variable domain reads EPEVTQTPSHQVTQMGQEVILRCVPISNHLYFYWYRQILGQKVEFLVSFYNNEISEKSEIFDDQFSVERPDGSNFTLKIRSTKLEDSAMYFCASSDFGVAFFGQGTRLTVV.

This clone was recorded only once. The rearrangement joins TRBV6-1 to TRBJ1-2; perhaps TRBD1 as D (5 bases). V lost 1 base and J lost 8, with 8 bases in between. Germline V gene data show CDR1 as MNHNS and CDR2 as SASEGT. The CDR3 sequence is 12 residues long. The CDR3 protein is CASSEGRAGYTF. The CDR3, as DNA: TGTGCCAGCAGTGAAGGCAGGGCCGGCTACACCTTC.

The gene calls are TRBV15 and TRBJ2-7, with 9 positions matching TRBD1. The J segment lost 6 bases and the V segment lost 1 base, leaving 7 bases of the junction unmatched. Germline lookup yields CDR1 LNHNV and CDR2 YYDKDF (reference sequence). This CDR3 has 15 residues. The CDR3 DNA is TGTGCCACCAGCAGAGGCGGTGACAGGGGGTCCGAGCAGTACTTC. Translation: CATSRGGDRGSEQYF.

In its sample, this clone is large. The gene calls are TRBV5-1 and TRBJ2-7; 16 bases line up with TRBD2. This CDR3 contains 16 residues. V lost 0 bases, J lost 9 bases, and 6 bases stayed unmatched. Germline lookup yields CDR1 SGHRS and CDR2 YFSETQ. The CDR3 region has the DNA TGCGCCAGCAGCTTGGAGCCGGGACTAGCGGGGGGGCGGCAGTACTTC. Residues: CASSLEPGLAGGRQYF.

This clone was detected only a few times. The CDR3 DNA follows: TGTGCCAGCAGCTTGGTTGGGACTAGCGTTGAGCAGTTCTTC. It codes for CASSLVGTSVEQFF. J is TRBJ2-1 and V is TRBV5-5, with 10 bases matching TRBD2. The CDR3 runs 14 residues. The V gene's germline CDR1 is SGHKS and CDR2 YYEKEE (reference sequence). V trimming: 0 bases; J trimming: 9 bases; junction bases outside the gene matches: 3.

V usage is TRBV7-6 and J usage is TRBJ2-1; 7 bases are shared with TRBD2. V lost 1 base, J lost 3 bases, and 9 bases stayed unmatched. The CDR3 is 17 amino acids. CDR1 is SGHVS and CDR2 is FNYEAQ in the germline V gene. CDR3 bases: TGTGCCAGCAGCTTAGTCCCACGGGGGGTTAGCTACAATGAGCAGTTCTTC. It specifies CASSLVPRGVSYNEQFF.

CDR3 sequence: CASSPGGNTIYF. The DNA of the CDR3 is TGTGCCAGCAGCCCCGGGGGAAACACCATATATTTT. This chain uses TRBV3-1 (or the pseudogene TRBV3-2) with TRBJ1-3; D remains ambiguous. CDR3 length equals 12 residues. From germline, CDR1 is LGHDT and CDR2 YNNKEL (reference sequence). Trimming took 4 bases from V and 4 from J, leaving 5 bases between them.

This chain joins TRBV3-1 (or the pseudogene TRBV3-2) and TRBJ2-1, with D hard to call. The CDR3 is made up of 14 amino acids. From germline, CDR1 is LGHDT and CDR2 YNNKEL (reference sequence). V was pared by 2 bases and J by 3 bases, with 8 bases between. The CDR3, as DNA: TGTGCCAGCAGCCAAATTTTAAACTACAATGAGCAGTTCTTC. Translating gives CASSQILNYNEQFF.

The chain carries TRBV11-2 and TRBJ1-2; D may be TRBD1 (6 bases). The V gene lost 7 bases and the J gene lost 5 bases, with 20 bases spanning the gap. CDR1 is SGHAT and CDR2 is FQNNGV in the germline V gene. The CDR3 spans 15 residues. CDR3 nucleotides: TGTGCCAGCACTCCCTTGGGCAGGGGAGAATATGGCTACACCTTC. Amino acid sequence: CASTPLGRGEYGYTF.

The rearrangement joins TRBV9 to TRBJ1-6; no reliable D call. The CDR3 is 12 amino acids. CDR1 is SGDLS and CDR2 is YYNGEE in the germline V gene. V lost 1 base to trimming and J lost 8 bases, with 4 bases between them. CDR3 DNA sequence: TGTGCCAGCAGCGTACTCCATTCACCCCTCCACTTT. As protein: CASSVLHSPLHF.

The rearrangement joins TRBV6-6 to TRBJ2-2, with no clear D. V dropped 4 bases and J dropped 7 bases, with 10 bases sitting between them. Looked up from germline, CDR1 is MNHNY and CDR2 is SVGAGI (reference sequence). The CDR3 length is 13 residues. CDR3: CASSSRLIGELFF. The DNA of the CDR3 is TGTGCCAGCAGTTCCAGACTGATCGGGGAGCTGTTTTTT.

The rearrangement joins TRBV7-8 to TRBJ1-1; D ambiguous. The CDR3 spans 16 residues. Looked up from germline, CDR1 is SGHVS and CDR2 is FQNEAQ. V lost 3 bases and J lost 4, with 18 bases in between. Written as DNA, the CDR3 is TGTGCCAGCAGCTTGGGGAGAAGGAGGCGAAGCACTGAAGCTTTCTTT. It codes for CASSLGRRRRSTEAFF. The complete variable domain, with remaining parts taken from reference TRBV7-8 and TRBJ1-1, reads GAGVSQSPRYKVAKRGQDVALRCDPISGHVSLFWYQQALGQGPEFLTYFQNEAQLDKSGLPSDRFFAERPEGSVSTLKIQRTQQEDSAVYLCASSLGRRRRSTEAFFGQGTRLTVV.

J is TRBJ1-2 and V is TRBV29-1; no clear D gene. Deletions cut 4 bases from V and 6 bases from J, with 15 bases between. Germline-derived CDR1 and CDR2 are SQVTM and ANQGSEA. The CDR3 consists of 13 residues. The CDR3 here is CSVGANWRNGYTF. As DNA, the CDR3 is TGCAGCGTTGGGGCTAACTGGAGGAATGGCTACACCTTC.

The table lists this clone with a count of one. The chain carries TRBV5-5 and TRBJ1-1; weak D call: TRBD1 (6 bases). Germline lookup yields CDR1 SGHKS and CDR2 YYEKEE (reference sequence). Trimming stripped 4 bases from V and 5 bases from J, with 18 bases between. This CDR3 has 15 residues. CDR3 region: CASSLTGTHTTEAFF. CDR3 in DNA: TGTGCCAGCAGCCTGACCGGGACACATACGACTGAAGCTTTCTTT.